What follows is one T cell receptor beta chain and its context. This sample is drawn from a study of monozygotic twins with inflammatory bowel disease. Eight separate reactions per sample yielded the cDNA. UMIs were attached via template switching, each with a 6-nucleotide sample barcode. From the 5' RACE reads, TCRdb lists one entry per CDR3 protein and no DNA. Its clone listing holds around 150,000 distinct CDR3 sequences. The CDR3 loop spans 16 amino acids. Looked up from germline, CDR1 is MNHEY and CDR2 is SVGAGI. This receptor was taken from a human donor with ulcerative colitis or Crohn's disease, or a healthy co-twin of an affected twin (not recorded which). The rearrangement uses TRBV6-5 and TRBJ1-3. Sequenced material: blood. This CDR3 reads CASSYDGRYSGNTIYF.